Listed below are T cell receptor beta chains from one sample, sequenced in a study of blood T cell repertoires in COVID-19. Libraries were prepared by immunoSEQ multiplex PCR; TCRdb keeps only in-frame clonotypes and omits some of them. The data contain 130,000 to 150,000 clones, roughly 89% of them seen just once; the ten biggest clones take up 0.9% to 0.95%. The material sequenced was peripheral blood. The receptors stem from a woman aged 50 to 60 with acute or convalescent COVID-19. Both conserved end residues are part of each CDR3. D genes are given only for firm matches. Expanded clones are given a class, and other clones once, few, many or no size at all.

d_gene: -
v_gene: TRBV27
j_gene: TRBJ2-2
abundance: -
CDR3aa: CASSSFNGGYTGELFF
CDR3nt: TGTGCCAGCAGTTCCTTCAACGGGGGTTACACCGGGGAGCTGTTTTTT

d_gene: TRBD2
v_gene: TRBV28
j_gene: TRBJ2-1
abundance: -
CDR3aa: CASSAGTSGRFLLSSYNEQFF
CDR3nt: TGTGCCAGCAGTGCTGGGACTAGCGGGAGGTTCCTTTTAAGCTCCTACAATGAGCAGTTCTTC

d_gene: TRBD2
v_gene: TRBV3-1/TRBV3-2
j_gene: TRBJ2-3
abundance: once
CDR3aa: CASSLPTNLAGGLGADTQYF
CDR3nt: TGTGCCAGCAGCCTCCCAACTAATCTAGCGGGGGGGCTCGGAGCGGATACGCAGTATTTT

d_gene: -
v_gene: TRBV12-5
j_gene: TRBJ2-7
abundance: -
CDR3aa: CASGPPAGTYEQYF
CDR3nt: TGTGCTAGTGGCCCCCCCGCCGGTACCTACGAGCAGTACTTC

d_gene: TRBD2
v_gene: TRBV5-6
j_gene: TRBJ2-1
abundance: -
CDR3aa: CASCILAGGAYNEQFF
CDR3nt: TGTGCCAGCTGCATACTAGCGGGGGGCGCCTACAATGAGCAGTTCTTC

d_gene: -
v_gene: TRBV7-3
j_gene: TRBJ2-1
abundance: -
CDR3aa: CASSTSSGNEQFF
CDR3nt: TGTGCCAGCAGCACCTCCTCAGGGAATGAGCAGTTCTTC

d_gene: -
v_gene: TRBV5-1
j_gene: TRBJ2-3
abundance: -
CDR3aa: CASSFQVPKTDTQYF
CDR3nt: TGCGCCAGCAGCTTCCAGGTACCTAAAACAGATACGCAGTATTTT

d_gene: TRBD1
v_gene: TRBV5-4
j_gene: TRBJ2-5
abundance: -
CDR3aa: CASSLIQGAMETQYF
CDR3nt: TGTGCCAGCAGCTTGATACAGGGGGCAATGGAGACCCAGTACTTC

d_gene: TRBD1
v_gene: TRBV5-6
j_gene: TRBJ1-1
abundance: -
CDR3aa: CASTRDRGWVNTEAFF
CDR3nt: TGTGCCAGCACGAGGGACAGGGGGTGGGTGAACACTGAAGCTTTCTTT

d_gene: TRBD1
v_gene: TRBV2
j_gene: TRBJ1-1
abundance: once
CDR3aa: CASSQLTGLNTEAFF
CDR3nt: TGTGCCAGCAGCCAGTTGACAGGGCTGAACACTGAAGCTTTCTTT

d_gene: -
v_gene: TRBV19
j_gene: TRBJ2-1
abundance: -
CDR3aa: CASSIVTGFGNEQFF
CDR3nt: TGTGCCAGTAGTATAGTTACAGGGTTTGGGAATGAGCAGTTCTTC

d_gene: TRBD2
v_gene: TRBV11-2
j_gene: TRBJ2-2
abundance: -
CDR3aa: CATPRIGGAAGGELFF
CDR3nt: TGTGCCACCCCTCGCATCGGGGGGGCCGCGGGCGGGGAGCTGTTTTTT

d_gene: -
v_gene: TRBV11-2
j_gene: TRBJ2-1
abundance: -
CDR3aa: CASSLDPGSYNEQFF
CDR3nt: TGTGCCAGCAGCTTAGACCCGGGTTCCTACAATGAGCAGTTCTTC

d_gene: -
v_gene: TRBV9
j_gene: TRBJ2-1
abundance: -
CDR3aa: CASSAGTASYNEQFF
CDR3nt: TGTGCCAGCAGTGCGGGCACGGCCTCCTACAATGAGCAGTTCTTC

d_gene: -
v_gene: TRBV2
j_gene: TRBJ1-2
abundance: -
CDR3aa: CASSDSYGYTF
CDR3nt: TGTGCCAGCAGTGACAGTTATGGCTACACCTTC

d_gene: -
v_gene: TRBV7-3
j_gene: TRBJ1-2
abundance: -
CDR3aa: CASSVGLYGYTF
CDR3nt: TGTGCCAGCAGCGTGGGACTCTATGGCTACACCTTC

d_gene: TRBD1
v_gene: TRBV6-5
j_gene: TRBJ1-2
abundance: -
CDR3aa: CASSPTGPYGYTF
CDR3nt: TGTGCCAGCAGCCCGACAGGGCCCTATGGCTACACCTTC

d_gene: -
v_gene: TRBV27
j_gene: TRBJ1-4
abundance: -
CDR3aa: CASREAGSGEKLFF
CDR3nt: TGTGCCAGCAGGGAGGCGGGGTCTGGTGAAAAACTGTTTTTT

d_gene: TRBD2
v_gene: TRBV4-2
j_gene: TRBJ2-1
abundance: -
CDR3aa: CASSATSGLGSNEQFF
CDR3nt: TGTGCCAGCAGCGCAACTAGCGGGCTTGGTTCCAATGAGCAGTTCTTC

d_gene: -
v_gene: TRBV7-8
j_gene: TRBJ2-7
abundance: -
CDR3aa: CASSRAGQSEDF
CDR3nt: TGTGCCAGCAGCCGGGCAGGACAGTCCGAGGACTTC

d_gene: TRBD1
v_gene: TRBV29-1
j_gene: TRBJ1-5
abundance: -
CDR3aa: CSVTGTGGNQPQHF
CDR3nt: TGCAGCGTCACCGGGACAGGGGGCAATCAGCCCCAGCATTTT

d_gene: TRBD1
v_gene: TRBV19
j_gene: TRBJ1-1
abundance: -
CDR3aa: CASRLRDRVTEAFF
CDR3nt: TGTGCCAGTAGACTCCGGGACAGGGTCACTGAAGCTTTCTTT

d_gene: -
v_gene: TRBV3-1/TRBV3-2
j_gene: TRBJ1-1
abundance: -
CDR3aa: CASSQERRNLDTEAFF
CDR3nt: TGTGCCAGCAGCCAAGAAAGGAGAAACTTGGACACTGAAGCTTTCTTT

d_gene: -
v_gene: TRBV5-1
j_gene: TRBJ1-3
abundance: -
CDR3aa: CASSFDGVSGNTIYF
CDR3nt: TGCGCCAGCAGCTTTGACGGAGTCTCTGGAAACACCATATATTTT

d_gene: TRBD1
v_gene: TRBV7-9
j_gene: TRBJ2-6
abundance: -
CDR3aa: CASSLTGEAGANVLTF
CDR3nt: TGTGCCAGCAGCTTGACAGGGGAGGCTGGGGCCAACGTCCTGACTTTC

d_gene: -
v_gene: TRBV19
j_gene: TRBJ1-1
abundance: -
CDR3aa: CASSAQGGITEAFF
CDR3nt: TGTGCCAGTAGTGCCCAGGGAGGGATCACTGAAGCTTTCTTT

d_gene: TRBD1
v_gene: TRBV6-5
j_gene: TRBJ1-1
abundance: -
CDR3aa: CASTARDRNTEAFF
CDR3nt: TGTGCCAGCACCGCTCGGGACAGGAACACTGAAGCTTTCTTT

d_gene: TRBD1
v_gene: TRBV29-1
j_gene: TRBJ1-1
abundance: -
CDR3aa: CSGTGQGPEAFF
CDR3nt: TGCAGTGGGACGGGACAGGGCCCTGAAGCTTTCTTT

d_gene: TRBD1
v_gene: TRBV6-5
j_gene: TRBJ1-2
abundance: -
CDR3aa: CASSYRRTGGNGYTF
CDR3nt: TGTGCCAGCAGTTATCGAAGGACAGGGGGCAATGGCTACACCTTC

d_gene: TRBD1
v_gene: TRBV19
j_gene: TRBJ1-2
abundance: -
CDR3aa: CASSTRQGAGYGYTF
CDR3nt: TGTGCCAGTAGTACCCGACAGGGGGCAGGGTATGGCTACACCTTC

d_gene: -
v_gene: TRBV21-1
j_gene: TRBJ1-6
abundance: -
CDR3aa: CASSLRSSYNSPLHF
CDR3nt: TGTGCCAGCAGCCTCCGTAGCTCCTATAATTCACCCCTCCACTTT

d_gene: -
v_gene: TRBV6-5
j_gene: TRBJ1-5
abundance: once
CDR3aa: CASSPQGNQPQHF
CDR3nt: TGTGCCAGCAGTCCCCAGGGAAATCAGCCCCAGCATTTT

d_gene: TRBD2
v_gene: TRBV6-2/TRBV6-3
j_gene: TRBJ2-1
abundance: once
CDR3aa: CASSVNLAGGYNEQFF
CDR3nt: TGTGCCAGCAGTGTAAATCTAGCGGGGGGTTACAATGAGCAGTTCTTC

d_gene: -
v_gene: TRBV28
j_gene: TRBJ2-6
abundance: -
CDR3aa: CASSLEGSGANVLTF
CDR3nt: TGTGCCAGCAGTTTGGAGGGCTCTGGGGCCAACGTCCTGACTTTC

d_gene: -
v_gene: TRBV19
j_gene: TRBJ1-2
abundance: -
CDR3aa: CASTVPGDHGYTF
CDR3nt: TGTGCCAGTACCGTCCCGGGGGACCATGGCTACACCTTC

d_gene: -
v_gene: TRBV28
j_gene: TRBJ1-6
abundance: -
CDR3aa: CASSFPFSYNSPLHF
CDR3nt: TGTGCCAGCAGTTTTCCTTTCTCCTATAATTCACCCCTCCACTTT

d_gene: -
v_gene: TRBV5-5
j_gene: TRBJ1-2
abundance: -
CDR3aa: CASSLALGRGGYTF
CDR3nt: TGTGCCAGCAGCTTGGCCTTAGGCAGGGGTGGCTACACCTTC

d_gene: -
v_gene: TRBV5-1
j_gene: TRBJ2-1
abundance: -
CDR3aa: CASSPTYYNEQFF
CDR3nt: TGCGCCAGCAGCCCTACTTACTACAATGAGCAGTTCTTC

d_gene: -
v_gene: TRBV3-1/TRBV3-2
j_gene: TRBJ2-3
abundance: -
CDR3aa: CASSQVSRGSTDTQYF
CDR3nt: TGTGCCAGCAGCCAAGTCAGTAGGGGCTCCACAGATACGCAGTATTTT

d_gene: -
v_gene: TRBV27
j_gene: TRBJ1-1
abundance: -
CDR3aa: CASSILAGEGNTEAFF
CDR3nt: TGTGCCAGCAGTATTTTAGCGGGAGAGGGAAACACTGAAGCTTTCTTT

d_gene: TRBD1
v_gene: TRBV28
j_gene: TRBJ1-3
abundance: -
CDR3aa: CASSFPRDRASGNTIYF
CDR3nt: TGTGCCAGCAGCTTTCCCCGGGACAGGGCGTCTGGAAACACCATATATTTT

d_gene: -
v_gene: TRBV5-4
j_gene: TRBJ2-7
abundance: few
CDR3aa: CASSSRYEQYF
CDR3nt: TGTGCCAGCAGCTCCCGTTACGAGCAGTACTTC

d_gene: -
v_gene: TRBV9
j_gene: TRBJ1-2
abundance: -
CDR3aa: CASSVAPLYGYTF
CDR3nt: TGTGCCAGCAGCGTGGCTCCCCTGTATGGCTACACCTTC

d_gene: TRBD1
v_gene: TRBV9
j_gene: TRBJ1-5
abundance: -
CDR3aa: CASSVGDRDNQPQHF
CDR3nt: TGTGCCAGCAGCGTAGGGGACAGGGACAATCAGCCCCAGCATTTT

d_gene: TRBD1
v_gene: TRBV27
j_gene: TRBJ1-1
abundance: -
CDR3aa: CASRGQGEVDTEAFF
CDR3nt: TGTGCCAGCAGGGGACAGGGGGAGGTCGACACTGAAGCTTTCTTT

d_gene: TRBD1
v_gene: TRBV30
j_gene: TRBJ1-2
abundance: -
CDR3aa: CAAGQGMGGYTF
CDR3nt: TGTGCCGCCGGACAGGGTATGGGTGGCTACACCTTC

d_gene: -
v_gene: TRBV2
j_gene: TRBJ1-1
abundance: -
CDR3aa: CASSEFEEAFF
CDR3nt: TGTGCCAGCAGTGAGTTTGAGGAAGCTTTCTTT

d_gene: -
v_gene: TRBV28
j_gene: TRBJ1-1
abundance: -
CDR3aa: CASSLPDRNTEAFF
CDR3nt: TGTGCCAGCAGTCTACCGGACAGGAACACTGAAGCTTTCTTT

d_gene: -
v_gene: TRBV11-2
j_gene: TRBJ2-7
abundance: -
CDR3aa: CASSLESIGWSSYEQYF
CDR3nt: TGTGCCAGCAGCTTAGAGTCTATTGGCTGGAGCTCCTACGAGCAGTACTTC

d_gene: TRBD2
v_gene: TRBV13
j_gene: TRBJ2-1
abundance: -
CDR3aa: CASSPLWGGSSYNEQFF
CDR3nt: TGTGCCAGCAGCCCCTTATGGGGGGGGAGCTCCTACAATGAGCAGTTCTTC

d_gene: -
v_gene: TRBV6-5
j_gene: TRBJ1-3
abundance: -
CDR3aa: CASSFSGISGNTIYF
CDR3nt: TGTGCCAGCAGTTTTTCAGGCATCTCTGGAAACACCATATATTTT

d_gene: TRBD1
v_gene: TRBV6-5
j_gene: TRBJ1-2
abundance: once
CDR3aa: CASSYLGQGLNYGYTF
CDR3nt: TGTGCCAGCAGTTACTTGGGACAGGGGCTAAACTATGGCTACACCTTC

d_gene: TRBD1
v_gene: TRBV5-6
j_gene: TRBJ1-5
abundance: -
CDR3aa: CASSLIGTGANSNQPQHF
CDR3nt: TGTGCCAGCAGCTTGATCGGGACAGGAGCTAATAGCAATCAGCCCCAGCATTTT